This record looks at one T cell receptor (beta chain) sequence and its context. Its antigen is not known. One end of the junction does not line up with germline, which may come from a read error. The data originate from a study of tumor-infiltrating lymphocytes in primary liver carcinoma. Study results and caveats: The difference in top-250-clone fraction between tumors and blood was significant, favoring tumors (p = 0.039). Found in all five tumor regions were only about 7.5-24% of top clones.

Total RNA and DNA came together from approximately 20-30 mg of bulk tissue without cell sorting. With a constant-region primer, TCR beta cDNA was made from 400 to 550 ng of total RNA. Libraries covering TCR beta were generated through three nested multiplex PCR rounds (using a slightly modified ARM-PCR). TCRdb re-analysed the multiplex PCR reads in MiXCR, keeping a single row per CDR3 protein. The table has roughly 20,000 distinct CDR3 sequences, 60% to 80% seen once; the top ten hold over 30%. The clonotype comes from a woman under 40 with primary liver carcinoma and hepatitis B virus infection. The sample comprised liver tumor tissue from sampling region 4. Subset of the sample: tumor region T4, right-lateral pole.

In DNA, the CDR3 is TGTGCCAACAGCCCGAGGGAGAGGTCGAGCACACATACGCAGTATTTT. Residues: CANSPRERSSTHTQYF. V gene TRBV11-2 combines with J gene TRBJ2-3, with D maybe TRBD2 (5 bases). CDR3 length equals 16 residues. The germline CDR1 and CDR2 sequences are SGHAT and FQNNGV.